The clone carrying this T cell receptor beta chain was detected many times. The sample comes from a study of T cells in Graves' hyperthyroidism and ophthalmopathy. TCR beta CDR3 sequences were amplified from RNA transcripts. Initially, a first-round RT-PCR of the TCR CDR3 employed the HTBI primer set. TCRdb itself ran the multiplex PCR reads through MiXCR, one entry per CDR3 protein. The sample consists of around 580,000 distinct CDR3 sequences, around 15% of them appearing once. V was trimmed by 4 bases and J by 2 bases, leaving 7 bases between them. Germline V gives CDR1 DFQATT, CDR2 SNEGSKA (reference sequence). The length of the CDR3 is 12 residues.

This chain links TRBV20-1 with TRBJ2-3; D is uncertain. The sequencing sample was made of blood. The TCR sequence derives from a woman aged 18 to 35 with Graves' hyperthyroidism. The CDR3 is CSATGSTDTQYF. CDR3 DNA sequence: TGCAGTGCTACCGGGTCCACAGATACGCAGTATTTT.